A selection of T cell receptor beta chains follows, all from one sample in a study of blood T cell repertoires in COVID-19. Generated by immunoSEQ multiplex PCR, the TCRdb table keeps only in-frame clones and is missing some. In the table there are a few hundred thousand clones, around 87% of which are singletons. The sequenced sample was peripheral blood. These receptors were obtained from a woman aged 55-70 years with COVID-19, enrolled during active disease. Each CDR3 is given with its conserved first and last residue. Fields, in order: V gene, D gene, J gene, clone size, CDR3 DNA, CDR3 protein. The D gene is left open where the match is weak. Only part of the rows carry a size: once, few, many, or a class if the clone is expanded.

TRBV6-2/TRBV6-3	TRBD1	TRBJ1-5	NA	TGTGCCAGCAGTTCCTGGAGGGGACAGGGCTCGGGCCAGCCCCAGCATTTT	CASSSWRGQGSGQPQHF
TRBV18	NA	TRBJ2-2	NA	TGTGCCAGCTCATCCCTGGGGAGCTGGAACACCGGGGAGCTGTTTTTT	CASSSLGSWNTGELFF
TRBV3-1/TRBV3-2	NA	TRBJ1-2	once	TGTGCCAGCAGCCAAGATGACAGGCTCCGGGGCTACACCTTC	CASSQDDRLRGYTF
TRBV6-6	TRBD1	TRBJ1-1	NA	TGTGCCAGGGGGAGTAGGCAGGGGGCGCTAAGGACTGAAGCTTTCTTT	CARGSRQGALRTEAFF
TRBV19	NA	TRBJ2-5	few	TGTGCCAGTAGTCTCGACTCAATCCAAGAGACCCAGTACTTC	CASSLDSIQETQYF
TRBV20-1	NA	TRBJ2-3	NA	TGCAGTGCTGCGAGGGCAGATACGCAGTATTTT	CSAARADTQYF
TRBV7-9	NA	TRBJ1-4	NA	TGTGCCAGCAGCTTTTCCGGGAACAGGGAAGAAAAACTGTTTTTT	CASSFSGNREEKLFF
TRBV7-9	TRBD1	TRBJ2-1	few	TGTGCCAGCAGCTTAGAGGGGACAGCCCCCTACAATGAGCAGTTCTTC	CASSLEGTAPYNEQFF
TRBV20-1	NA	TRBJ2-7	NA	TGCAGTGCTTCCCTAGCTCTCGAGCAGTACTTC	CSASLALEQYF
TRBV6-5	TRBD1	TRBJ1-5	few	TGTGCCAGCAATGGGGACAGGGTATTCAATCAGCCCCAGCATTTT	CASNGDRVFNQPQHF
TRBV6-2/TRBV6-3	NA	TRBJ2-7	NA	TGTGCCAGCAGTTACCCCGGAGGCCCCCTCCCCGAGCAGTACTTC	CASSYPGGPLPEQYF
TRBV29-1	TRBD1	TRBJ2-5	NA	TGCAGCGTTGAAGATCGACAGGGCTGGGAGACCCAGTACTTC	CSVEDRQGWETQYF
TRBV18	NA	TRBJ2-6	NA	TGTGCCAGCTCACGTAAATTCGACAGGAACTCTGGGGCCAACGTCCTGACTTTC	CASSRKFDRNSGANVLTF
TRBV6-5	NA	TRBJ2-1	NA	TGTGCCAGCAGCCAGGGTTATGAGCAGTTCTTC	CASSQGYEQFF
TRBV28	TRBD2	TRBJ2-2	NA	TGTGCCACCTACCCTAGCGGAGTCACCGGGGAGCTGTTTTTT	CATYPSGVTGELFF
TRBV7-9	TRBD2	TRBJ2-7	few	TGTGCCAGCAGGATAGCGGGAGGGCCATTCGAGCAGTACTTC	CASRIAGGPFEQYF
TRBV5-4	TRBD1	TRBJ1-1	NA	TGTGCCAGCAGCCCCGGACAGGGATGGGTGGCTTTCTTT	CASSPGQGWVAFF
TRBV19	TRBD1	TRBJ1-5	NA	TGTGCCAGTAGTATCACAGGGGGCGGACAGCCCCAGCATTTT	CASSITGGGQPQHF
TRBV27	NA	TRBJ1-1	NA	TGTGCCAGCAGTTTTTGGGGGGTTCGGAACACTGAAGCTTTCTTT	CASSFWGVRNTEAFF
TRBV5-8	TRBD1	TRBJ1-4	NA	TGTGCCAGCAGCTCCGGGACAGGGATATCTAATGAAAAACTGTTTTTT	CASSSGTGISNEKLFF
TRBV28	NA	TRBJ1-2	NA	TGTGCCAGCAGTTTGGGGACGTGGGGGGCTAACTATGGCTACACCTTC	CASSLGTWGANYGYTF
TRBV20-1	NA	TRBJ1-4	NA	TGCAGTGCTAGTGCTGACAGATATGAAAAACTGTTTTTT	CSASADRYEKLFF
TRBV11-1	NA	TRBJ2-3	few	TGTGCCAGCAGTTCACCCGGGACACCAAGCACAGATACGCAGTATTTT	CASSSPGTPSTDTQYF
TRBV6-5	TRBD2	TRBJ2-1	NA	TGTGCCAGCAGGAGGGCCACTAGCGCAGAGCAGTTCTTC	CASRRATSAEQFF
TRBV5-4	TRBD1	TRBJ1-1	NA	TGTGCCAGCAGCTTCGGACAGGTGGGTGGGACTGAAGCTTTCTTT	CASSFGQVGGTEAFF
TRBV27	TRBD2	TRBJ2-3	NA	TGTGCCAGCAAGACTAGCGGGAGTCTAGATACGCAGTATTTT	CASKTSGSLDTQYF
TRBV7-3	NA	TRBJ2-1	once	TGTGCCAGCAGCTTAACGTATCGGGGTATAGTCAATGAGCAGTTCTTC	CASSLTYRGIVNEQFF
TRBV6-4	NA	TRBJ1-5	few	TGTGCCAGCAGTGAAGGGGCTTGGAATCAGCCCCAGCATTTT	CASSEGAWNQPQHF
TRBV7-8	NA	TRBJ2-7	NA	TGTGCCAGCAGCTCTAAGGGGGCTAGGACTATCTACGAGCAGTACTTC	CASSSKGARTIYEQYF
TRBV18	NA	TRBJ2-1	NA	TGTGCCAGCTCACCGGGCCCCAGACACAATGAGCAGTTCTTC	CASSPGPRHNEQFF
TRBV27	TRBD1	TRBJ1-2	NA	TGTGCCAGCAGTGTACAGGGGTTGGATGGCTACACCTTC	CASSVQGLDGYTF
TRBV6-6	NA	TRBJ1-2	NA	TGTGCCAGCATAGTACCGGGGGGGGGAGGCTACACCTTC	CASIVPGGGGYTF
TRBV24-1	NA	TRBJ2-7	few	TGTGCCACCAAGGGGCCTGACGACTACGAGCAGTACTTC	CATKGPDDYEQYF
TRBV21-1	NA	TRBJ1-5	NA	TGTGCCAGCAGACGCCCCGGCAGGGGGTGGGTTAGGAGCAATCAGCCCCAGCATTTT	CASRRPGRGWVRSNQPQHF
TRBV5-1	NA	TRBJ1-1	NA	TGCGCCAGCACCTTGGGGGCAGAGAACACTGAAGCTTTCTTT	CASTLGAENTEAFF
TRBV3-1/TRBV3-2	NA	TRBJ2-7	NA	TGTGCCAGCAGCCAAGTCAACGAGCAGTACTTC	CASSQVNEQYF
TRBV24-1	NA	TRBJ1-1	NA	TGTGCCACCTCGGACCCGGGGACTGAAGCTTTCTTT	CATSDPGTEAFF
TRBV28	TRBD1	TRBJ2-7	NA	TGTGCCAGCAGTCCGATCTCCCCGGGACAGTCCTACGAGCAGTACTTC	CASSPISPGQSYEQYF
TRBV19	TRBD1	TRBJ2-7	few	TGTGCCAGTAGTATGGGGACAGGTCGCTACGAGCAGTACTTC	CASSMGTGRYEQYF
TRBV30	NA	TRBJ1-5	once	TGTGCCTGGAGTGTTGCGATCAATCGGCCCCAGCATTTT	CAWSVAINRPQHF
TRBV11-3	TRBD2	TRBJ2-1	NA	TGTGCCAGCAGCTTTCTAGCGGGAGGGTACAATGAGCAGTTCTTC	CASSFLAGGYNEQFF
TRBV3-1/TRBV3-2	TRBD1	TRBJ1-3	NA	TGTGCCAGCAGCCCTCGGGACAGGGCCTCTGGAAACACCATATATTTT	CASSPRDRASGNTIYF
TRBV14	TRBD1	TRBJ1-6	NA	TGTGCCAGCAGCCTTACGACAGGGCAGTTCGGTAATTCACCCCTCCACTTT	CASSLTTGQFGNSPLHF
TRBV10-2	TRBD1	TRBJ1-3	NA	TGCGCCAGCAGAGACAGGGGGTTCTCTGGAAACACCATATATTTT	CASRDRGFSGNTIYF
TRBV11-3	NA	TRBJ2-1	NA	TGTGCCAGCAGCTTAAGGGGGACGGGCGGGAATGAGCAGTTCTTC	CASSLRGTGGNEQFF
TRBV27	TRBD1	TRBJ1-6	few	TGTGCCAGCACTACAGGGGGCCTTTATAATTCACCCCTCCACTTT	CASTTGGLYNSPLHF
TRBV19	NA	TRBJ1-5	few	TGTGCCAGTAGTCCCCTCGCCAGGGGTGGGAATAGCAATCAGCCCCAGCATTTT	CASSPLARGGNSNQPQHF
TRBV5-1	TRBD1	TRBJ2-3	NA	TGCGCCAGCAGCTTCAACCGGGACAGCTATTTT	CASSFNRDSYF
TRBV6-7	NA	TRBJ2-7	NA	TGTGCCAGCAGTTACCCGGACTTCCCCTACGAGCAGTACTTC	CASSYPDFPYEQYF
TRBV5-6	NA	TRBJ1-1	NA	TGTGCCAGCAGCTTGGCCGACAGTACTGAAGCTTTCTTT	CASSLADSTEAFF
TRBV2	NA	TRBJ1-2	NA	TGTGCCAGCAGTGGCCGGGACGGAGGGTACTATGGCTACACCTTC	CASSGRDGGYYGYTF
TRBV5-6	NA	TRBJ2-7	NA	TGTGCCAGCAGCTTGGGTGGTGGAGTTAGCTCCTACGAGCAGTACTTC	CASSLGGGVSSYEQYF